The entry below describes one T cell receptor beta chain. Its antigen remains unidentified. Trimming cost V 0 bases and J 4 bases, with 9 bases left between them. The CDR3 totals 14 residues. From germline, CDR1 is KGHSH and CDR2 LQKENI. Data came from immunoSEQ multiplex PCR; TCRdb stores just in-frame clones and leaves some out. This sample has 710 or so clones, with around 72% found just once. This specimen comes from a study of immune cell composition in non-small cell lung cancer. Normal lung was sampled as far from the tumour as possible, at least 3 cm. Genomic DNA came from frozen unsorted single-cell suspensions. Findings and caveats of the study: No significant correlation existed between pack-years smoked and tumour clonality. Dominant in vivo tumour-associated clones were not shown to share tumour-reactive sequences.

What was sequenced was non-adjacent lung tissue. The receptor was derived from a human donor with non-small cell lung cancer. The J gene is TRBJ1-2, the V gene TRBV18, with D tentatively TRBD1 (5 bases). The CDR3 coding sequence is TGTGCCAGCTCACCACCGACAGAAAGCTATGGCTACACCTTC. As protein: CASSPPTESYGYTF.